The 30 T cell receptor beta chains presented below share a single source sample, sequenced in a study of shared clonotypes between healthy human individuals. The repertoire was sequenced with immunoSEQ multiplex PCR; TCRdb's copy has only in-frame clones and lacks some. The sample lists 650,000 to 800,000 clones; just under 75% were seen once. Sequenced material: memory CD4+ T cells sorted from blood. Subset here: CD45RA-negative fraction. All receptors derive from a woman younger than 45 in good health.

The chain links TRBV6-5 to TRBJ1-5; D may be TRBD1 (5 bases). Trimming cost V 6 bases and J 1 base, with 10 bases left between them. The CDR3 runs to 14 residues. Germline CDR1 MNHEY, CDR2 SVGAGI. The CDR3 sequence is CASRQDSSNQPQHF. The DNA of the CDR3 is TGTGCCAGCAGACAAGACAGCAGCAATCAGCCCCAGCATTTT.

This chain connects TRBV7-2 to TRBJ2-7, with TRBD2 matching over 8 bases. There are 14 residues in the CDR3. Losses at the gene ends were 2 bases for V and 5 bases for J; bases not matched to a gene: 5. Germline V gene lookup returns CDR1 SGHTA and CDR2 FQGNSA. The CDR3 DNA reads as TGTGCCAGCAGCTTATTAGCGGGAATCAACGAGCAGTACTTC. Translating gives CASSLLAGINEQYF.

This clone was observed a few times. The chain is built from TRBV4-2 and TRBJ2-3, with D possibly TRBD2 on 6 matching bases. The CDR3 has 17 amino acids. CDR1 and CDR2 from the germline V gene are LGHNA and YNFKEQ. Trimming took 0 bases from V and 6 from J, leaving 19 bases between them. CDR3 sequence (DNA): TGTGCCAGCAGCCAAGATGGGTCGGGAGAGTGGCGGGATACGCAGTATTTT. Translating gives CASSQDGSGEWRDTQYF.

This rearrangement joins TRBV15 to TRBJ2-7; weak D call: TRBD1 (5 bases). The germline V gene has CDR1 LNHNV and CDR2 YYDKDF (reference sequence). The CDR3 is made up of 14 amino acids. V lost 1 base, J lost 4 bases, and 11 bases lay in between. CDR3 region: CATSRVPGRYEQYF. CDR3 in DNA: TGTGCCACCAGCAGAGTACCAGGGCGATACGAGCAGTACTTC.

The rearrangement joins TRBV11-2 to TRBJ1-2; the D is unclear. Germline loops: CDR1 SGHAT, CDR2 FQNNGV. Trimming removed 3 bases from V and 0 bases from J, with 5 bases in between. This CDR3 comprises 13 residues. The CDR3 sequence is CASSLTPNYGYTF. CDR3 sequence (DNA): TGTGCCAGCAGCTTGACACCTAACTATGGCTACACCTTC.

CDR3 in DNA: TGTGCCAGCAGCCCCGCAGGGGGCACTGAAGCTTTCTTT. This translates into CASSPAGGTEAFF. The chain recombines TRBV13 with TRBJ1-1, with 7 bases lining up with TRBD1. Germline loops: CDR1 PRHDT, CDR2 FYEKMQ (reference sequence). After removal of 5 bases from V and 4 bases from J, the junction contained 4 bases not matched to a gene. The CDR3 length is 13 residues.

This chain uses TRBV7-7 with TRBJ2-7, with TRBD1 identical over 8 bases. The CDR3 is 13 amino acids. V was pared by 4 bases and J by 5 bases, with 4 bases of the junction left unmatched. Germline assignment: CDR1 SSHAT and CDR2 FNYEAQ (reference sequence). The CDR3 loop is CASSYDRGNEQYF. The CDR3 region has the DNA TGTGCCAGCAGCTACGACAGGGGCAACGAGCAGTACTTC.

The V gene is TRBV28, the J gene TRBJ1-5, with D uncertain. V was pared by 8 bases and J by 0 bases, with 14 bases between. Per the germline V gene, CDR1 is MDHEN and CDR2 is SYDVKM. The length of the CDR3 is 15 residues. CDR3 in DNA: TGTGCCAGCCTCTCAAACGTATATAGCAATCAGCCCCAGCATTTT. Amino acid sequence: CASLSNVYSNQPQHF.

The rearrangement uses TRBV5-6 and TRBJ2-1, with D tentatively TRBD1 (5 bases). Germline V gives CDR1 SGHDT, CDR2 YYEEEE. Between the trimmed V and J ends, which lost 2 bases and 7 bases, there was a span of 13 bases. The CDR3 loop spans 14 amino acids. The CDR3 DNA follows: TGTGCCAGCAGCTTCCGCGGCAGGGCAAATGAGCAGTTCTTC. It specifies CASSFRGRANEQFF. The full variable domain, in which reference TRBV5-6 and TRBJ2-1 provide the parts outside the CDR3, is DAGVTQSPTHLIKTRGQQVTLRCSPKSGHDTVSWYQQALGQGPQFIFQYYEEEERQRGNFPDRFSGHQFPNYSSELNVNALLLGDSALYLCASSFRGRANEQFFGPGTRLTVL.

J is TRBJ1-1 and V is TRBV19; D is possibly TRBD1 (5 bases). Trimming shortened V by 2 bases and J by 1 base, and 11 bases separated the two germline ends. In germline, CDR1 is LNHDA, CDR2 SQIVND (reference sequence). There are 15 residues in the CDR3. As DNA, the CDR3 is TGTGCCAGTAGTATAACGGGGCTACGGAACACTGAAGCTTTCTTT. Its translation: CASSITGLRNTEAFF.

V is TRBV6-4 and J is TRBJ2-3, with 8 bases identical to TRBD2. Germline V gene sequence: CDR1 MRHNA, CDR2 SNTAGT. This CDR3 comprises 17 residues. V lost 8 bases, J lost 7 bases, and 20 bases stayed unmatched. The DNA of the CDR3 is TGTGCCAGCCCTGCCCCCGAACTAGCGGATAATAGGCATACGCAGTATTTT. This gives the protein CASPAPELADNRHTQYF.

The J gene is TRBJ1-4, the V gene TRBV7-3; D not resolved. V was trimmed by 4 bases and J by 0 bases, leaving 15 bases between them. This CDR3 contains 17 residues. Germline V gene lookup returns CDR1 SGHTA and CDR2 FQGTGA. The CDR3 DNA is TGTGCCAGCAGCTGGATCTGGGCCGGGACAACTAATGAAAAACTGTTTTTT. Protein: CASSWIWAGTTNEKLFF.

V usage is TRBV28 and J usage is TRBJ2-3; D may be TRBD2 (6 bases). CDR1 is MDHEN and CDR2 is SYDVKM in the germline V gene. This CDR3 region has 11 residues. V shed 6 bases and J shed 7 bases, with 8 bases lying between them. Written as DNA, the CDR3 is TGTGCCAGCAGGGAGGGAAATACGCAGTATTTT. Amino acid sequence: CASREGNTQYF.

The chain combines TRBV28 with TRBJ2-7; 7 nucleotides align to TRBD2. CDR3 size: 15 residues. The J segment lost 1 base and the V segment lost 2 bases, leaving 5 bases of the junction unmatched. CDR1 and CDR2 from the germline V gene are MDHEN and SYDVKM. The CDR3 loop is CASSLAGRVSYEQYF. In nucleotides, the CDR3 is TGTGCCAGCAGTTTAGCAGGGAGGGTATCCTACGAGCAGTACTTC.

This chain links TRBV5-6 with TRBJ2-1, with 8 bases aligning to TRBD2. The CDR3 consists of 18 residues. Germline values: CDR1 SGHDT, CDR2 YYEEEE. Trimming took 2 bases from V and 4 from J; bases not matched to a gene: 14. The CDR3 sequence: CASSLIRRWSSGYNEQFF. Here the CDR3 DNA reads TGTGCCAGCAGCTTAATTCGCCGGTGGTCTAGCGGGTACAATGAGCAGTTCTTC.

CDR3 sequence (DNA): TGCGCCAGCAGCTCCACAGGGGAAACGAACACCGGGGAGCTGTTTTTT. Translation: CASSSTGETNTGELFF. The chain joins TRBV5-1 to TRBJ2-2; 7 nucleotides align to TRBD1. CDR3 length: 16 residues. V was pared by 3 bases and J by 0 bases, with 5 bases of the junction left unmatched. Germline V lookup: CDR1 SGHRS, CDR2 YFSETQ.

Turning to this clone: The sample has other DNA sequences that encode this CDR3 too. The V and J genes are TRBV28 and TRBJ1-5; D call uncertain. CDR3 length: 14 amino acids. Germline V lookup: CDR1 MDHEN, CDR2 SYDVKM. V was clipped by 6 bases and J by 2 bases, with 11 bases between them. The CDR3 sequence is CASRRGVGNQPQHF. The CDR3 nucleotides read TGTGCCAGCAGGCGCGGGGTTGGCAATCAGCCCCAGCATTTT.

The chain couples TRBV5-1 to TRBJ2-6, with D perhaps assigned TRBD1 or TRBD2 (5 bases each). V was clipped by 1 base and J by 5 bases, with 22 bases between them. CDR1 and CDR2 (germline): SGHRS, YFSETQ. The CDR3 is 19 residues long. CDR3 coding DNA: TGCGCCAGCAGCTTGATGGGAGCAGCCGGGGCAGGGTGGGCCAACGTCCTGACTTTC. This codes for CASSLMGAAGAGWANVLTF.

This clone occurred a few times. V and J are TRBV5-4 and TRBJ1-2, with a possible D match to TRBD1 (6 bases). Germline CDR1 reads SGHNT; CDR2 reads YYREEE (reference sequence). CDR3 length: 14 amino acids. Trimming removed 2 bases at V and 7 bases at J, with 15 bases between. The CDR3 DNA is TGTGCCAGCAGCTTTTCCTGGGGGCAGGGTGGCTACACCTTC. Amino acid sequence: CASSFSWGQGGYTF.

This chain links TRBV10-2 with TRBJ1-5; D uncertain. The length of the CDR3 is 12 residues. Germline CDR1 WSHSY, CDR2 SAAADI. The V and J ends lost 4 bases and 5 bases respectively, with 6 bases between them. The CDR3 reads CASSGTYQPQHF. DNA of the CDR3: TGCGCCAGCAGTGGAACCTATCAGCCCCAGCATTTT.

This rearrangement joins TRBV5-1 to TRBJ2-5; D unclear. V lost 0 bases, J lost 3 bases, and 9 bases lay in between. The CDR3 extends over 14 amino acids. The germline V gene encodes CDR1 SGHRS and CDR2 YFSETQ. CDR3 in DNA: TGCGCCAGCAGCTTGGAGGCCAACAAAGAGACCCAGTACTTC. Amino acids: CASSLEANKETQYF. Based on the CDR3 plus reference TRBV5-1 and TRBJ2-5, the full variable domain is KAGVTQTPRYLIKTRGQQVTLSCSPISGHRSVSWYQQTPGQGLQFLFEYFSETQRNKGNFPGRFSGRQFSNSRSEMNVSTLELGDSALYLCASSLEANKETQYFGPGTRLLVL.

J is TRBJ2-3 and V is TRBV7-7; D might be TRBD1 (6 bases). This CDR3 is 15 amino acids long. Trimming removed 6 bases from V and 2 bases from J, with 15 bases in between. Germline CDR1 reads SSHAT; CDR2 reads FNYEAQ (reference sequence). Written as DNA, the CDR3 is TGTGCCAGCAGTAAAGGGGGTTCCTTCACAGATACGCAGTATTTT. This codes for CASSKGGSFTDTQYF.

A few counts support this clone. As DNA, the CDR3 is TGTGCCAGCAGCCTTGACAGGGTGCGGACTGAAGCTTTCTTT. Translated, it gives CASSLDRVRTEAFF. The J gene is TRBJ1-1, the V gene TRBV7-9, with 7 bases aligning to TRBD1. V gave up 5 bases and J gave up 5 bases; unmatched junction bases: 8. CDR1 and CDR2 (germline): SEHNR, FQNEAQ (reference sequence). The CDR3 covers 14 residues.

Concerning this clone itself: A far larger clone is a single base away, which makes a read error likely. The chain has TRBV5-1 and TRBJ1-4; a weak D match, TRBD1 (5 bases). The CDR3 runs 15 residues. Trimming removed 0 bases at V and 5 bases at J, with 11 bases between. Germline CDR1 SGHRS, CDR2 YFSETQ. This chain's CDR3 is CASSLDPGPNEKLFF. The CDR3 DNA follows: TGCGCCAGCAGCTTGGATCCGGGACCGAATGAAAAACTGTTTTTT.

This clone has just one count. V is TRBV19 and J is TRBJ1-5; no definite D call. CDR1 is LNHDA, CDR2 SQIVND, per germline (reference sequence). Trimming cost V 3 bases and J 10 bases, with 1 base left between them. This CDR3 contains 9 residues. CDR3 bases: TGTGCCAGTAGTATTCCCCAGCATTTT. Protein sequence: CASSIPQHF.

The chain carries TRBV7-2 and TRBJ2-7, with 8 bases fitting TRBD2. V shed 3 bases, J shed 6 bases, and the junction held 7 bases outside the gene matches. CDR3 size: 14 residues. Germline CDR1 SGHTA, CDR2 FQGNSA. CDR3 coding DNA: TGTGCCAGCAGCTTTCGAGCGGGGGAACGCGAGCAGTACTTC. It is translated as CASSFRAGEREQYF.

The V gene is TRBV27, the J gene TRBJ2-1, with D perhaps TRBD1 (5 bases). Germline loops: CDR1 MNHEY, CDR2 SMNVEV (reference sequence). The ends were cut back, 8 bases at V and 9 bases at J, with 20 bases in the middle. The CDR3 is 14 amino acids. The CDR3 loop is CASGGTPTDSEQFF. CDR3 in DNA: TGTGCCAGCGGCGGTACTCCGACTGACAGTGAGCAGTTCTTC.

The rearrangement links TRBV5-6 to TRBJ2-3; D not resolved. CDR1 and CDR2 from the germline V gene are SGHDT and YYEEEE. The CDR3 runs to 14 residues. V was pared by 0 bases and J by 4 bases, with 9 bases between. The CDR3 DNA reads TGTGCCAGCAGCTTGGTGTTCGGAGCAGATACGCAGTATTTT. This encodes CASSLVFGADTQYF. Variable domain in full (rest from reference TRBV5-6 and TRBJ2-3): DAGVTQSPTHLIKTRGQQVTLRCSPKSGHDTVSWYQQALGQGPQFIFQYYEEEERQRGNFPDRFSGHQFPNYSSELNVNALLLGDSALYLCASSLVFGADTQYFGPGTRLTVL.

The V and J genes are TRBV6-1 and TRBJ2-5; D possibly corresponds to TRBD1 (5 bases). V lost 1 base, J lost 5 bases, and 14 bases lay in between. Looked up from germline, CDR1 is MNHNS and CDR2 is SASEGT. This CDR3 spans 15 amino acids. The DNA of the CDR3 is TGTGCCAGCAGTGAAGTGGTCAGGGTGGGGGAGACCCAGTACTTC. It yields the protein CASSEVVRVGETQYF.

This CDR3 is CAWSVARVVTLGTEAFF. In DNA, the CDR3 is TGTGCCTGGAGTGTAGCCAGGGTTGTGACCCTGGGCACTGAAGCTTTCTTT. The chain recombines TRBV30 with TRBJ1-1; a possible D gene is TRBD1 (5 bases). Germline CDR1 and CDR2: GTSNPN and SVGIG (reference sequence). CDR3 length: 17 residues. V shed 0 bases and J shed 4 bases, with 21 bases lying between them.